Only a few counts were recorded for the clone carrying this T cell receptor beta chain. Its antigen is unknown. V lost 6 bases, J lost 7 bases, and 7 bases lay in between. The CDR3 spans 12 residues. CDR1 is SNHLY and CDR2 is FYNNEI in the germline V gene. Template switching supplied a universal primer site; unique molecular identifiers were carried on the cDNA. One entry per CDR3 protein, called by TCRdb with MiXCR from the 5' RACE reads. The repertoire has about 690,000 distinct CDR3 sequences, less than 25% of them found once; the top ten carry over 4%. The data belong to a study of identical twins. General study points: The authors drew conclusions from cross-sectional statistical analysis rather than following the same donors.

This same sample was also taken into another study, of T cells expressing NK-cell markers. Per that study: Dominant NKG2C+ clonotypes accounted for roughly 1.0-7.5% of CD8+ T cells in a handful of donors.

The specimen sequenced was PBMCs. The chain uses TRBV2 and TRBJ1-6; D might be TRBD1 (5 bases). The TCR originated in a woman under 30 in good health. The CDR3 DNA follows: TGTGCCAGCAGGGAGGGGAATTCACCCCTCCACTTT. It codes for CASREGNSPLHF. Supplemented by reference TRBV2 and TRBJ1-6, the full variable domain reads EPEVTQTPSHQVTQMGQEVILRCVPISNHLYFYWYRQILGQKVEFLVSFYNNEISEKSEIFDDQFSVERPDGSNFTLKIRSTKLEDSAMYFCASREGNSPLHFGNGTRLTVT.